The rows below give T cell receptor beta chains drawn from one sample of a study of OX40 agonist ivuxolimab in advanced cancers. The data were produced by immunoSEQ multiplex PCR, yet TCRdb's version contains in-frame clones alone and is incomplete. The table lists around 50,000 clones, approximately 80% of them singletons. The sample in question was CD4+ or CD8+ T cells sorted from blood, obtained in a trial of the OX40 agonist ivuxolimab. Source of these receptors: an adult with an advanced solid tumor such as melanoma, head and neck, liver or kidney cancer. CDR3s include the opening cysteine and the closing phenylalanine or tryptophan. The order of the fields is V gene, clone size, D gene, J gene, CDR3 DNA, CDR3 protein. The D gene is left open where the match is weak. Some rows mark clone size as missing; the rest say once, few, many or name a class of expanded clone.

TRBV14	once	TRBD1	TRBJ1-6	TGTGCCAGCAGCCAAGAAAAGGGGGCCAGGGTTAGTTCACCCCTCCACTTT	CASSQEKGARVSSPLHF
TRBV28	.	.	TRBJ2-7	TGTGCCAGCAGTTTGGTAGGCACCCCCAACGAGCAGTACTTC	CASSLVGTPNEQYF
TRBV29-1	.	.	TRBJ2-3	TGCAGCGTTGTACAGATTACAGATACGCAGTATTTT	CSVVQITDTQYF
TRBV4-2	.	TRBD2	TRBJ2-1	TGTGCCAGCAGCCAAGGGTCTAGCGGGGGATCCTACAATGAGCAGTTCTTC	CASSQGSSGGSYNEQFF
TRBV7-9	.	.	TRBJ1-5	TGTGCCAGCTCAAGAGATGGGGGGGGAAATCAGCCCCAGCATTTT	CASSRDGGGNQPQHF
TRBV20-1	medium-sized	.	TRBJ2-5	TGCAGTGCCGCCTCAGAAGAGACCCAGTACTTC	CSAASEETQYF
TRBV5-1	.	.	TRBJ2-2	TGCGCCAGCAGCTTGAAAACTGGGATCGCGAACACCGGGGAGCTGTTTTTT	CASSLKTGIANTGELFF
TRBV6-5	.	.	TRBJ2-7	TGTGCCAGCCAGCCCGGGACGCCATCCTACGAGCAGTACTTC	CASQPGTPSYEQYF
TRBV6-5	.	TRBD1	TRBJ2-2	TGTGCCAGCAGCCTTAGACAGGGGAACACCGGGGAGCTGTTTTTT	CASSLRQGNTGELFF
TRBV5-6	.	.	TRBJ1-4	TGTGCCAGCAGCTTGGCGGGACGGAATGAAAAACTGTTTTTT	CASSLAGRNEKLFF
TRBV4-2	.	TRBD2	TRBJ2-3	TGTGCCAGCAGCCTAGCGGGACTAGCGGGGGCCCTCGGAGATACGCAGTATTTT	CASSLAGLAGALGDTQYF
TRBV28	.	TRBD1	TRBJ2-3	TGTGCCAGCAGTCATCGGACAGGGCAAAGAACAGATACGCAGTATTTT	CASSHRTGQRTDTQYF
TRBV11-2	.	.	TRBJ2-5	TGTGCCAGCAACTTGTTTTTTGGCGGCTCGGAAGAGACCCAGTACTTC	CASNLFFGGSEETQYF
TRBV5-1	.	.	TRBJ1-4	TGCGCCAGCCGAAGTTCAGGGAAGAGCGGTGAAAAACTGTTTTTT	CASRSSGKSGEKLFF
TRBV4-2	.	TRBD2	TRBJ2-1	TGTGCCAGCAGCCAAGATATTGGGGCGGGGGGGCCGAATGAGCAGTTCTTC	CASSQDIGAGGPNEQFF
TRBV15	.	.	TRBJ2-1	TGTGCCACCAGCAGAGGGGGCTCCTACAATGAGCAGTTCTTC	CATSRGGSYNEQFF
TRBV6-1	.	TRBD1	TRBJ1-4	TGTGCCAGCAGACCAGGGACAGGGGGTAATGAAAAACTGTTTTTT	CASRPGTGGNEKLFF
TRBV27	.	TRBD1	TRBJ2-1	TGTGCCAGCAGTTTTGACAGGGCGGCCTACAATGAGCAGTTCTTC	CASSFDRAAYNEQFF
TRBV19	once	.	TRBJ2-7	TGTGCCAGTAGTGGGGCGTATTCCTACGAGCAGTACTTC	CASSGAYSYEQYF
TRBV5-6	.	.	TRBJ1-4	TGTGCCAGCAGCGTCACGTCCTACCCAAATGAAAAACTGTTTTTT	CASSVTSYPNEKLFF
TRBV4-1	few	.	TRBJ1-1	TGCGCCAGCAGCCAAATTTTTCGCTTCCAGAACACTGAAGCTTTCTTT	CASSQIFRFQNTEAFF
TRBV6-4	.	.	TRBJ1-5	TGTGCCAGCAGTGACCCTCCTCGGGGCAAGAAGCAACCTCAGCCCCAGCATTTT	CASSDPPRGKKQPQPQHF
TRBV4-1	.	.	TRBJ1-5	TGCGCCAGCAGCCAAGACAATGGGCCCCAGCATTTT	CASSQDNGPQHF
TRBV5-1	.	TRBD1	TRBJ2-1	TGCGCCAGCAGCTTGGGACAGGGGGGCTTCGATGAGCAGTTCTTC	CASSLGQGGFDEQFF
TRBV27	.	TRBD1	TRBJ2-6	TGTGCCAGCAGTCTGGGACAGGGTCTCCCGGGGGCCAACGTCCTGACTTTC	CASSLGQGLPGANVLTF
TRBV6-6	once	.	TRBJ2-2	TGTGCCAGCAGTCCCCCTGGCCGGGTTTCCGGGGAGCTGTTTTTT	CASSPPGRVSGELFF
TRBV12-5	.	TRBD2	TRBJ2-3	TGTGCTAGTGGCCTGGGGACTAGCGGACTTACAGATACGCAGTATTTT	CASGLGTSGLTDTQYF
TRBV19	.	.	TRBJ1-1	TGTGCCAGTAGTGCTTATGGGGAAGAAGCTTTCTTT	CASSAYGEEAFF
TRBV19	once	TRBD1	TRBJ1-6	TGTGCCAGTAGCCCCGGACAGGGAGGATCACCCCTCCACTTT	CASSPGQGGSPLHF
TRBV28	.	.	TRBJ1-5	TGTGCCAGCAGCTCTCAGGGAGGCCGTCAGCCCCAGCATTTT	CASSSQGGRQPQHF
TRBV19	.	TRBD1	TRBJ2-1	TGTGCCAGTAGTGCCAAGGACAGGGGGGCGTACAATGAGCAGTTCTTC	CASSAKDRGAYNEQFF
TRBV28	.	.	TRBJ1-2	TGTGCCAGCAGAGAAGCAGTCGGGGCCCGCTACACCTTC	CASREAVGARYTF
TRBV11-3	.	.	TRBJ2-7	TGTGCCAGCAGCTTAACAACTATCTCCTACGAGCAGTACTTC	CASSLTTISYEQYF
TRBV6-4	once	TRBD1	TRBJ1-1	TGTGCCAGTTCAGGGGGCGTGGGCACTGAAGCTTTCTTT	CASSGGVGTEAFF
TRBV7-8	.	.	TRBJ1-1	TGTGCCAACAGCTTAGCGGGGGGTGTCGGGGCTGAAGCTTTCTTT	CANSLAGGVGAEAFF
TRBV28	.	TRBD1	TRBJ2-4	TGTGCCAGCAGGCCACCTGGGACAGGGGGAAACATTCAGTACTTC	CASRPPGTGGNIQYF
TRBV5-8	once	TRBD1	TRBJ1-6	TGTGCCAGCAGCCCGGACAGGGTTTCACCCCTCCACTTT	CASSPDRVSPLHF
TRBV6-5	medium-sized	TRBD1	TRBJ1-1	TGTGCCAGCAGGCGGGACAGATTGACTTTCTTT	CASRRDRLTFF
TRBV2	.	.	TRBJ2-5	TGTGCCAGCAGTGACGGTACACAGGGTGGTGAGACCCAGTACTTC	CASSDGTQGGETQYF
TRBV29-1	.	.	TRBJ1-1	TGCAGCGTCCCGGCGGCCACTGAAGCTTTCTTT	CSVPAATEAFF
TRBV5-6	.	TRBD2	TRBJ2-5	TGTGCCAGCAGCTTGACTAGCGGGGGGTACGAGACCCAGTACTTC	CASSLTSGGYETQYF
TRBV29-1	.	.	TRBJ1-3	TGCAGCGTTGGAGACAGTGGTGGAAACACCATATATTTT	CSVGDSGGNTIYF
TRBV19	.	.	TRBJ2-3	TGTGCCAGTAGCGGGGCTAGCACAGATACGCAGTATTTT	CASSGASTDTQYF
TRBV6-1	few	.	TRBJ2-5	TGTGCCTCTTTCCGGCGCTGGGCAGACCAAGAGACCCAGTACTTC	CASFRRWADQETQYF